This T cell receptor (beta chain) emerged from a study of cytomegalovirus exposure and HLA in healthy donors. Data came from immunoSEQ multiplex PCR; TCRdb stores just in-frame clones and leaves some out. The sample includes some 170,000 clones, 80% to 90% of them seen just once. This CDR3 comprises 14 residues. V lost 6 bases, J lost 4 bases, and 7 bases stayed unmatched. Germline V CDR1 and CDR2: MNHNS, SASEGT. This chain connects TRBV6-1 to TRBJ2-7, with TRBD2 matching over 9 bases. This TCR came from a woman in her 30s in good health and CMV-seronegative. Sequences were obtained from PBMCs. The CDR3 sequence is CASSPAGGQYEQYF. CDR3 DNA: TGTGCCAGCAGCCCCGCGGGGGGGCAATACGAGCAGTACTTC.